The rows below give T cell receptor beta chains drawn from one sample of a study of cytomegalovirus exposure and HLA in healthy donors. Assay used: immunoSEQ multiplex PCR; TCRdb lists only in-frame clones, some missing. The profile shows 150,000 to 200,000 clones, roughly 84% of them singletons. Sequencing was done on a sample of PBMCs. These TCRs come from a male donor in good health and CMV-seronegative. The CDR3 runs from the conserved cysteine through the conserved F or W. The order of the fields is V gene, J gene, clone size, D gene, CDR3 DNA, CDR3 protein. A D gene is named only where the DNA matches it firmly. Clone size is not always given. Where it is, it says once, few, many or a class for expanded clones.

>TRBV7-9|TRBJ1-6|.|.
TGTGCCAGCAGCTTAGAGGGGCAGAATTCACCCCTCCACTTT
CASSLEGQNSPLHF
>TRBV18|TRBJ1-4|.|TRBD1
TGTGCCAGCTCACCCCCGACAGGGGAGAATGAAAAACTGTTTTTT
CASSPPTGENEKLFF
>TRBV27|TRBJ2-1|once|TRBD2
TGTGCCAGCAGGGCGACGATGAGCGGGACTAACAATGAGCAGTTCTTC
CASRATMSGTNNEQFF
>TRBV23-1|TRBJ2-2|once|.
TGCGCCAGCAGTCAATCCGGGGGGCCGAACACCGGGGAGCTGTTTTTT
CASSQSGGPNTGELFF
>TRBV6-1|TRBJ1-1|.|TRBD1
TGTGCCAGCAGACTCCGGGACAGGGGGCGAGAAGCTTTCTTT
CASRLRDRGREAFF
>TRBV7-9|TRBJ1-4|.|.
TGTGCCAGCAGCTTAGCCACAGCAACTAATGAAAAACTGTTTTTT
CASSLATATNEKLFF
>TRBV6-5|TRBJ2-1|.|.
TGTGCCAGCAGGTGGACTACGAACAATGAGCAGTTCTTC
CASRWTTNNEQFF
>TRBV27|TRBJ1-1|once|.
TGTGCCAGCAGTTTATTTAGGGGCTTCACTGAAGCTTTCTTT
CASSLFRGFTEAFF
>TRBV2|TRBJ2-3|.|.
TGTGCCAGCAGCCCCAAGCGGGGACAGGGCACAGATACGCAGTATTTT
CASSPKRGQGTDTQYF
>TRBV6-5|TRBJ1-5|.|.
TGTGCCAGCAGTCTTCGAGGGAGCAATCAGCCCCAGCATTTT
CASSLRGSNQPQHF
>TRBV7-9|TRBJ2-7|.|.
TGTTCCAGCAGCTCGGGGGTCTCCGTGGTCTCGGGCGAGCAGTACTTC
CSSSSGVSVVSGEQYF
>TRBV9|TRBJ2-1|.|TRBD2
TGTGCCAGCGCGGGAGGTGGACTAGCGGGAGCGGGCGAGCAGTTCTTC
CASAGGGLAGAGEQFF
>TRBV5-1|TRBJ1-2|.|.
TGCGCCAGCGGTACACAGGCAGGGATTTACGGCTACACCTTC
CASGTQAGIYGYTF
>TRBV7-9|TRBJ1-4|few|.
TGTGCCAGCAGCCGAGACAGGCTCCGTAATGAAAAACTGTTTTTT
CASSRDRLRNEKLFF
>TRBV6-1|TRBJ2-5|.|.
TGTGCCAGCAGTGAAGTAGGGACTGTCCGGGAGACCCAGTACTTC
CASSEVGTVRETQYF
>TRBV18|TRBJ2-3|.|TRBD2
TGTGCCAGCTCACAGATCCCCGGACTAGCGGGAGCGACAGATACGCAGTATTTT
CASSQIPGLAGATDTQYF
>TRBV6-1|TRBJ1-5|.|.
TGTGCCAGCAGTGCCCCCCCGGGGTTAACAAGGCCGCATCAGCCCCAGCATTTT
CASSAPPGLTRPHQPQHF
>TRBV5-8|TRBJ2-5|.|.
TGTGCCAGCAGCTTCGGGACTGAGTACTTC
CASSFGTEYF
>TRBV7-6|TRBJ2-7|.|.
TGTGCCAGCAGCCCTATCGGTCACGGGCAGTACTTC
CASSPIGHGQYF
>TRBV9|TRBJ2-5|.|.
TGTGCCAGCAGCGTAGGGGTAGGGAGACAAGAGACCCAGTACTTC
CASSVGVGRQETQYF
>TRBV5-1|TRBJ1-2|few|.
TGCGCCAGCAACCTGGGGGCGGTTAACTATGGCTACACCTTC
CASNLGAVNYGYTF
>TRBV10-2|TRBJ1-6|.|.
TGCGCCAGCAGTGAGGTCGTCCGGTCACCCCTCCACTTT
CASSEVVRSPLHF
>TRBV10-3|TRBJ1-1|.|.
TGTGCCATCATGGCCAATTCCGTTGACACTGAAGCTTTCTTT
CAIMANSVDTEAFF
>TRBV10-1|TRBJ2-7|.|.
TGCGCCAGCAGTGAGGCCACAGGAAGGCCACTCTACGAGCAGTACTTC
CASSEATGRPLYEQYF
>TRBV13|TRBJ2-3|.|TRBD2
TGTGCCAGCAGCCCAGGGACTAGCCCTAGCACAGATACGCAGTATTTT
CASSPGTSPSTDTQYF
>TRBV5-4|TRBJ2-3|once|TRBD2
TGTGCCAGCAGCTCGGGAGGGGGACTAGCAAGCACAGATACGCAGTATTTT
CASSSGGGLASTDTQYF
>TRBV6-1|TRBJ2-5|.|.
TGTGCCAGCAGTGACAGGGGTGTTGCAGAGACCCAGTACTTC
CASSDRGVAETQYF
>TRBV4-3|TRBJ1-3|.|.
TGCGCCAGCAGCCAAGTTGCGACACCCGGAAACACCATATATTTT
CASSQVATPGNTIYF
>TRBV9|TRBJ1-4|.|TRBD1
TGTGCCAGCAGCGCCGAAGGACAGGGTGCAGAAAAACTGTTTTTT
CASSAEGQGAEKLFF
>TRBV9|TRBJ2-7|.|.
TGTGCCAGCAGCGTCGGACAGACTTCCTACGAGCAGTACTTC
CASSVGQTSYEQYF
>TRBV7-9|TRBJ2-1|once|.
TGTGCCAGCAGCTTACTACCCCATAGGGGGACCTACAATGAGCAGTTCTTC
CASSLLPHRGTYNEQFF
>TRBV5-8|TRBJ2-5|few|TRBD1
TGTGCCAGCAGCCGGGGACAGCCTGGTTTCGAGACCCAGTACTTC
CASSRGQPGFETQYF
>TRBV30|TRBJ2-1|.|TRBD1
TGTGCCTGGGGCCTGGACAGGGGGCTCAGCTCCTACAATGAGCAGTTCTTC
CAWGLDRGLSSYNEQFF
>TRBV4-1|TRBJ2-1|.|TRBD1
TGCGCCAGCAGCCAAGGGGACAGGGTTTACAATGAGCAGTTCTTC
CASSQGDRVYNEQFF
>TRBV18|TRBJ1-1|few|.
TGTGCCAGCCGGGGGAGACAGAACACTGAAGCTTTCTTT
CASRGRQNTEAFF
>TRBV6-6|TRBJ2-7|few|.
TGTGCCAGCAGTTACGTCGGGGTTCTCTCCCAGTACTTC
CASSYVGVLSQYF
>TRBV4-3|TRBJ2-7|.|.
TGCGCCAGCAGCCACCTCCAGTTCGACGAGCAGTACTTC
CASSHLQFDEQYF
>TRBV11-1|TRBJ2-7|.|TRBD2
TGTGCCAGCAGCTCACGGGGGGTTGGCGAGCAGTACTTC
CASSSRGVGEQYF
>TRBV2|TRBJ2-5|.|TRBD1
TGTGCCAGCAGCCCAGGGACAGGGTTTGAGACCCAGTACTTC
CASSPGTGFETQYF
>TRBV5-1|TRBJ2-1|.|TRBD2
TGCGCCAGCAGCAGTGAACCGGGACTAGGATACAATGAGCAGTTCTTC
CASSSEPGLGYNEQFF
>TRBV7-9|TRBJ2-2|.|.
TGTGCCAGCACCTCCGGCTGGGGGGCCGGGGAGCTGTTTTTT
CASTSGWGAGELFF
>TRBV6-1|TRBJ2-1|.|TRBD2
TGTGCCAGCAGTGACTCTAGCGGCTCCAATGAGCAGTTCTTC
CASSDSSGSNEQFF
>TRBV6-1|TRBJ2-2|few|.
TGTGCCAGCCCAATGGCAGGGGACACCGGGGAGCTGTTTTTT
CASPMAGDTGELFF
>TRBV25-1|TRBJ2-2|.|TRBD1
TGTGCCTACAGGGGGCCGAACACCGGGGAGCTGTTTTTT
CAYRGPNTGELFF
>TRBV19|TRBJ2-6|.|.
TGTGCCAGTAGAAATTTAATCTCTGGGGCCAACGTCCTGACTTTC
CASRNLISGANVLTF
>TRBV7-6|TRBJ1-1|once|.
TGTGCCAGCAGTGCGGGGAAGAACACTGAAGCTTTCTTT
CASSAGKNTEAFF
>TRBV5-5|TRBJ1-5|.|.
TGTGCCAGCAGCTTGGTGGGCAGTAGCAATCAGCCCCAGCATTTT
CASSLVGSSNQPQHF
>TRBV9|TRBJ2-7|.|TRBD1
TGTGCCAGCAGCGACCGGACAGGGAAAGGCGAGCAGTACTTC
CASSDRTGKGEQYF
>TRBV7-9|TRBJ2-3|.|.
TGTTCCAGCAGCAAATCCCGGGACTTCCGCACAGATACGCAGTATTTT
CSSSKSRDFRTDTQYF
>TRBV4-1|TRBJ1-2|.|.
TGCGCCAGCAGCCAGGAGGAGCGGGGCTACACCTTC
CASSQEERGYTF
>TRBV28|TRBJ2-1|.|.
TGTGCCGGGTCGTGGGCGGGTAGCTCCTACAATGAGCAGTTCTTC
CAGSWAGSSYNEQFF
>TRBV9|TRBJ2-3|few|.
TGTGCCAGCAGCGTAGGGGCAGGGAGCACAGATACGCAGTATTTT
CASSVGAGSTDTQYF
>TRBV2|TRBJ2-3|.|TRBD1
TGTGCCAGCAGAAACAGGGGGCTTCCAGATACGCAGTATTTT
CASRNRGLPDTQYF
>TRBV12-2|TRBJ2-6|.|.
TGTGCAAGTCGCTTAATAGGGACAGGGTGTTCCGCTGGGGCCAACGTCCTGACTTTC
CASRLIGTGCSAGANVLTF
>TRBV6-6|TRBJ1-1|.|.
TGTGCCAGTTCGGGGAAGGCGAACACTGAAGCTTTCTTT
CASSGKANTEAFF